This TCR beta chain was identified during a study of blood T cell repertoires in COVID-19 (dated by TCRdb to the early 2020s). Regarding the complete study: The collaborator samples originated in the United States, Italy and Spain and spanned the acute and convalescent phases of COVID-19. The material from the prospective study consisted of cDNA or gDNA derived from T cells, B-cell-depleted T cells, or PBMCs. Subjects who had been exposed to COVID-19, were actively infected with it, or had recovered from it provided the deeply sampled blood TCRbeta repertoires that made up the dataset. A freely available public database, intended as a resource for researchers studying the immune response to SARS-CoV-2, is where the repertoires were released. The samples were drawn from two sources: the first 160 participants of the ongoing ImmuneRACE study, and 1,200 or so subjects contributed by 6 global collaborators. The sample metadata nearly always contained a de-identified subject ID, COVID-19 status, age in years and sex. Where available, HLA class I and class II types were obtained from metadata supplied by the sample provider rather than from assay-based typing. The paper's findings and limits, for the study overall: The quantity of clinical and demographic metadata differed by source and by participant and was supplied without curation.

The trim is 3 bases for V and 7 bases for J, with a gap of 14 bases between the germline ends. From the germline V gene, CDR1 is SGHRS and CDR2 is YFSETQ. The CDR3 runs 14 amino acids, cysteine and phenylalanine included. The DNA shown is the 42-base CDR3, in frame from base 1. The collaborating institutions used their own protocols to collect whole blood in K2EDTA tubes. Collaborator samples were shipped for TCRbeta analysis as frozen whole blood, isolated PBMCs, or DNA extracted from either sample type. Regarding this clone: The antigen this receptor binds is unknown. The record has no base qualities; no much larger clone is one base away.

TCRbeta CDR3 regions were amplified from genomic DNA using the immunoSEQ Assay, a bias-controlled multiplex PCR. As for the authors' bioinformatics: Nucleated cell counts per sample were estimated from amplification of reference gene primers within the assay. Sequence reads were collapsed and filtered to measure the absolute abundance of every unique TCRbeta CDR3 rearrangement. For each sample, productive Simpson clonality was calculated as the square root of Simpson's diversity index over productive rearrangements. TCRdb retrieved this table from immuneACCESS and kept in-frame rearrangements only. Not all clones are present; in checked studies, unresolved V genes account for under half, and no reason is known for the remainder. The V and J calls and clone size are taken from that table; D and trimming were inferred from the DNA. The sample includes around 110,000 clones, with over 65% observed a single time. Of the sample, around 2.3% is held by the ten largest clones.

The source material was peripheral blood. The V and J segments used are TRBV5-1 and TRBJ2-1, and the D gene may be TRBD2, 6 bases matching. The TCR comes from a man aged 25-45 years with acute or convalescent COVID-19. The CDR3 protein is CASSSAGRGNEQFF. The nucleotide sequence is given as TGCGCCAGCAGCTCCGCCGGCCGGGGGAATGAGCAGTTCTTC.